This T cell receptor beta chain was found in a study of long-term antiretroviral therapy in people with HIV. About the study: A decade or so separates the oldest specimens from the later 2015 immediate-ART recommendation.

The libraries were made with immunoSEQ v3.0 at survey level. The assay was immunoSEQ multiplex PCR, and TCRdb's table has in-frame clones only and misses some. Among 30,000 to 40,000 clones listed, roughly 82% were seen once. This clone was counted a single time. As yet, its antigen is unknown. Germline V gene data show CDR1 as LNHDA and CDR2 as SQIVND (reference sequence). J was trimmed by 0 bases and V by 5 bases; bases with no gene match: 1. This CDR3 has 14 residues. Study findings and constraints: Patients on ART gained diversity, which nonetheless stayed below transplant donor controls.

Clinicians in the United States treated all participants with HIV. This rearrangement joins TRBV19 to TRBJ2-1; TRBD2 agrees at 7 bases. Sample: unsorted PBMCs, taken 0.6 years after starting antiretroviral therapy. This receptor was identified in a man aged 18 to 29 with HIV. The CDR3 DNA sequence: TGTGCCAGTAGTCTAGCGGACTCCTACAATGAGCAGTTCTTC. This gives the protein CASSLADSYNEQFF.